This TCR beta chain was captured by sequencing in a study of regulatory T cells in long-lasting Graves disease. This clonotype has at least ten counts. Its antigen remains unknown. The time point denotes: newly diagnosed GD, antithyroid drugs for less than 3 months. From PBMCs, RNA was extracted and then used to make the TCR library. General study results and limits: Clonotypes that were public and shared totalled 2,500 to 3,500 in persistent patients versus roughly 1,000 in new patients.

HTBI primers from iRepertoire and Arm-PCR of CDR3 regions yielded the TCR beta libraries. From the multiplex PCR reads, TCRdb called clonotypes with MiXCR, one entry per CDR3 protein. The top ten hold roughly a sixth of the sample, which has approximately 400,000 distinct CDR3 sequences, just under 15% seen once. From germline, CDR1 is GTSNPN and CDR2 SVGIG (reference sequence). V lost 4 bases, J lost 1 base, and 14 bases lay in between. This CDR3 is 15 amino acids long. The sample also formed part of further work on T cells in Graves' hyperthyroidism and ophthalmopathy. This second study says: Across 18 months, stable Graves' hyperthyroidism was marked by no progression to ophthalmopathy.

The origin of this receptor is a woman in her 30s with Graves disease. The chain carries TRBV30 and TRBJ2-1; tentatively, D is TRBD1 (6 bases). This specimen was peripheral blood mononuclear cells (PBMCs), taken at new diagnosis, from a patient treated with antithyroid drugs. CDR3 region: CAWNMGAGSYNEQFF. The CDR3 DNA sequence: TGTGCCTGGAACATGGGGGCCGGGTCCTACAATGAGCAGTTCTTC.